The source of this T cell receptor beta chain is a study of blood T cell repertoires in COVID-19. Across the whole study: Samples taken during acute and convalescent COVID-19 were collected in the United States, Italy and Spain. The analysed material was cDNA or gDNA that came from T cells, B-cell-depleted T cells, or PBMCs.

Per the authors' pipeline: Amplified reference gene primers provided the basis for estimating nucleated cell counts. Only in-frame clones appear in the TCRdb table, and some are missing; sequencing was by immunoSEQ multiplex PCR. V, J and clone size reflect that table, while D and trimming were determined from the DNA. The repertoire includes 90,000 to 120,000 clones, less than 90% of them detected once, and roughly 4.6% sits in the top ten. The TCR sequence derives from a human donor in a cohort sampled during active COVID-19. Sequences were obtained from peripheral blood.

DNA of the CDR3: TGTGCCAGCGGCTCGGGGGAGGAGGACACTGAAGCTTTCTTT. Amino acids: CASGSGEEDTEAFF. The chain recombines TRBV28 with TRBJ1-1; possible D gene TRBD1, 5 bases. The CDR3 is 14 residues long. The germline CDR1 and CDR2 sequences are MDHEN and SYDVKM. The V gene lost 8 bases and the J gene lost 3 bases, with 16 bases spanning the gap.